This T cell receptor (beta chain) came from a study of blood T cells in healthy people across ages. The CDR3 is 15 amino acids. Germline CDR1 reads DFQATT; CDR2 reads SNEGSKA (reference sequence). Losses at the gene ends were 3 bases for V and 2 bases for J; bases not matched to a gene: 7. Primed by a sample-barcoded 5' primer and a J-beta primer mix, a second PCR proceeded for 7 to 11 cycles. One entry per CDR3 protein results from TCRdb running MiXCR on the 5' RACE reads. The data show 780,000 or so distinct CDR3 sequences, 56% seen once. Sequences were obtained from blood. The chain has TRBV20-1 and TRBJ2-1, with TRBD2 matching over 7 bases. The receptor's source is a man aged 35 to 55 in good health. CDR3 protein: CSASTGTNPYNEQFF. CDR3 in DNA: TGCAGTGCTAGCACCGGGACTAACCCCTACAATGAGCAGTTCTTC.